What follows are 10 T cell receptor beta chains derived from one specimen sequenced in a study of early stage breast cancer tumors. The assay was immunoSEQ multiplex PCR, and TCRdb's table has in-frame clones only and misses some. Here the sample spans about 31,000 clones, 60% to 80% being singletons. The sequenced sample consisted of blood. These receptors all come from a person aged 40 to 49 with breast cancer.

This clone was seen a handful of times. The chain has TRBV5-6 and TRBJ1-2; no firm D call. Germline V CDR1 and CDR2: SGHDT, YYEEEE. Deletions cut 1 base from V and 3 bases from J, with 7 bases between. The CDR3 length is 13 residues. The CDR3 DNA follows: TGTGCCAGCAGCTTGAATAGGGACTATGGCTACACCTTC. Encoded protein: CASSLNRDYGYTF.

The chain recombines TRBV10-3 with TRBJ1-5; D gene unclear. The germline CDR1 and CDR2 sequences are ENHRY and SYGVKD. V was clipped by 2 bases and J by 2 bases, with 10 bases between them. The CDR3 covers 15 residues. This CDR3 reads CAISEAHSGNQPQHF. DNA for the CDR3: TGTGCCATCAGTGAGGCCCACAGTGGCAATCAGCCCCAGCATTTT.

Written as DNA, the CDR3 is TGTGCCAGCAGTGAAGTCATCGGGGGAGAGCAGTACTTC. This encodes CASSEVIGGEQYF. The rearrangement uses TRBV2 and TRBJ2-7; the D gene is possibly TRBD2 (6 bases). V lost 1 base and J lost 7, with 11 bases in between. The CDR3 is 13 amino acids. CDR1 and CDR2 from the germline V gene are SNHLY and FYNNEI.

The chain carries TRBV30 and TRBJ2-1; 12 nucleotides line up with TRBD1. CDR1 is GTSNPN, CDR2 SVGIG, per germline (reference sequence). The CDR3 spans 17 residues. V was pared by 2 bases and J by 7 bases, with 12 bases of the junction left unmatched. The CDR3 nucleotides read TGTGCCTGGAGTCCTGGGACAGGGGGCCCCGGTAATAATGAGCAGTTCTTC. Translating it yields CAWSPGTGGPGNNEQFF. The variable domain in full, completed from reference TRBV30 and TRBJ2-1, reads SQTIHQWPATLVQPVGSPLSLECTVEGTSNPNLYWYRQAAGRGLQLLFYSVGIGQISSEVPQNLSASRPQDRQFILSSKKLLLSDSGFYLCAWSPGTGGPGNNEQFFGPGTRLTVL.

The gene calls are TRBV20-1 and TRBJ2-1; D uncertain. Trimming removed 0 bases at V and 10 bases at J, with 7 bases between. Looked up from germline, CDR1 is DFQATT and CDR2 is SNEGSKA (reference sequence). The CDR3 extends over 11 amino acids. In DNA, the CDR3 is TGCAGTGCTAGAGACTCGGAGGAGCAGTTCTTC. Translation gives CSARDSEEQFF.

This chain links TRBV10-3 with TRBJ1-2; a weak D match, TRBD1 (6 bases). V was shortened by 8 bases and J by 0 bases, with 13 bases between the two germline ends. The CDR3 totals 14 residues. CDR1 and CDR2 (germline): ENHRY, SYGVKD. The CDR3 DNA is TGTGCCATCTGGTCAGGGGTCGCTAACTATGGCTACACCTTC. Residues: CAIWSGVANYGYTF.

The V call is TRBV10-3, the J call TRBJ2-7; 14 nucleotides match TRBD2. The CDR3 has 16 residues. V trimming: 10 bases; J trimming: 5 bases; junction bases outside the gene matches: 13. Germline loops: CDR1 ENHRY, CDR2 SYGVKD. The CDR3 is CATTGLAGGAWDEQYF. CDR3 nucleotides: TGTGCCACGACAGGACTAGCGGGAGGTGCCTGGGACGAGCAGTACTTC.

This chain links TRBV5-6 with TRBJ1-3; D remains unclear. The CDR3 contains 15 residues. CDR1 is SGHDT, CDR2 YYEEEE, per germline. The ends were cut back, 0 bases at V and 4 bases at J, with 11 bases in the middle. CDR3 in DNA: TGTGCCAGCAGCTTGGTGGGCTATCGGGGAAACACCATATATTTT. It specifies CASSLVGYRGNTIYF.

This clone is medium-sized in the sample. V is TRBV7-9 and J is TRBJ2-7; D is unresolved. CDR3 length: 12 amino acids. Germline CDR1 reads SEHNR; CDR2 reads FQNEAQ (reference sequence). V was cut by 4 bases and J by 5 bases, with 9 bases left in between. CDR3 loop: CASSWARDEQYF. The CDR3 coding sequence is TGTGCCAGCAGCTGGGCCCGGGACGAGCAGTACTTC.

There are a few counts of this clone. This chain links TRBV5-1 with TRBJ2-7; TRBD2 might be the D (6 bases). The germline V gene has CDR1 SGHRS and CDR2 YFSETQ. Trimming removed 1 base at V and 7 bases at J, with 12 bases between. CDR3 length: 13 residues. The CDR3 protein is CASSLSGAEEQYF. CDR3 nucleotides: TGCGCCAGCAGCTTGTCGGGAGCGGAAGAGCAGTACTTC.